These T cell receptor beta chains were read from a single sample in a study of glioma-infiltrating T cells after dendritic cell vaccination. Sequencing was performed with immunoSEQ multiplex PCR; in TCRdb, only in-frame clones are kept and a portion is missing. The table lists 70,000 to 90,000 clones, over 80% of them singletons, with 6.8% in the top ten. The input for sequencing was blood, taken after dendritic cell vaccination. Receptors were obtained from a human donor with glioblastoma. Each CDR3 is given without its conserved first and last residue.

v_gene	j_gene	CDR3aa
TRBV6-5	TRBJ1-1	ASSYSKGGSRTEAF
TRBV2	TRBJ1-5	ASSTGDQPQH
TRBV29-1	TRBJ1-3	SVEATNSGNTIY
TRBV4-2	TRBJ2-5	ASSLGEGGGGETQY
TRBV5-4	TRBJ1-6	ASSLAGGVSNSPLH
TRBV2	TRBJ1-2	ASSGPRPDGGGYT
TRBV14	TRBJ2-1	ASSQVNSLEQF
TRBV11-3	TRBJ2-1	ASSWRGSYNEQF
TRBV5-1	TRBJ2-3	ASSFTSGDTDTQY
TRBV9	TRBJ1-2	ASSGTGVRYT
TRBV4-2	TRBJ1-1	ASSPRDRGRVEAF
TRBV7-9	TRBJ1-3	ASSFRTAGNTIY
TRBV19	TRBJ2-7	ASRPGQGFDEQY
TRBV2	TRBJ1-5	ASSEQGLYQPQH
TRBV5-1	TRBJ2-3	ASSLLGLADTDTQY
TRBV18	TRBJ1-1	ASSPRAANTEAF
TRBV11-2	TRBJ2-7	ASSLNPTGKSHEQY
TRBV9	TRBJ1-5	ASSAGDNYQPQH
TRBV4-1	TRBJ1-4	ASSQERLNEKLF
TRBV2	TRBJ2-1	ASSRAGGSYNEQF
TRBV18	TRBJ1-1	ASSPGGGNTEAF
TRBV6-6	TRBJ1-2	ASSYVSGARGYT
TRBV14	TRBJ2-1	ASSQDGGTVYNEQF
TRBV6-6	TRBJ1-1	ASSYRVGGTEAF
TRBV7-8	TRBJ2-7	ASSGWTSGGADEQY
TRBV6-1	TRBJ1-1	ASRVSPLNTEAF
TRBV27	TRBJ1-1	ASSSGGGGTEAF
TRBV7-2	TRBJ1-3	ASSLAHQGTGNTIY
TRBV13	TRBJ2-5	ASSPGQGGVETQY
TRBV9	TRBJ1-5	ASSAGGGPQPQH
TRBV6-1	TRBJ1-1	ASSLPGTEAF
TRBV30	TRBJ2-7	AWSVQGTGSSSEQY
TRBV2	TRBJ2-5	ASSGTSGEGETQY
TRBV19	TRBJ2-5	ASSTTGTGQETQY
TRBV4-1	TRBJ2-1	ASSRLTGGPEQF
TRBV5-1	TRBJ2-2	ASSSGQGLTGELF
TRBV6-1	TRBJ1-2	ASSGSGGANGYT
TRBV5-6	TRBJ2-2	ASRPTDRGYPGELF
TRBV27	TRBJ2-1	ASRLAGDTYNEQF
TRBV12-5	TRBJ1-1	ASGSFASGGTEAF
TRBV12-2	TRBJ1-3	ASRLGQVRNTIY
TRBV29-1	TRBJ2-3	SVEGLAGGTSTDTQY
TRBV7-6	TRBJ2-5	ASTLTGGQETQY
TRBV10-3	TRBJ2-3	AISGTTTMDRIPADTQY
TRBV5-6	TRBJ1-6	ASSPGGDRGPSPLH
TRBV6-6	TRBJ1-1	ASSYSGQSNTEAF
TRBV7-9	TRBJ1-2	ASSPRDRALYGYT
TRBV6-6	TRBJ2-7	ATQLSLGGAGEQY
TRBV19	TRBJ2-3	ASSDGQRPPTSTDTQY
TRBV11-3	TRBJ2-2	ASSLVIGTPNTGELF
TRBV2	TRBJ1-4	ASSRGPDEKLF
TRBV27	TRBJ1-4	ASARRPTLEEKLF